The entry that follows covers one T cell receptor beta chain sequence. It lacks a known antigen. Base qualities are not recorded, but no much larger clone differs from it by a single base. V ends up 3 bases short and J 10 bases short, with an unmatched junction base count of 9. The germline V gene (reference sequence) specifies MNHEY as CDR1 and SMNVEV as CDR2. The CDR3 starts with the cysteine, ends with the phenylalanine, and has 16 residues. The only DNA kept is the CDR3, 48 bases in frame from the first base. These data belong to a study of T cells and Merkel cell carcinoma outcomes (dated by TCRdb to between 2020 and 2021). In terms of the full investigation: The study looked at whether the tumor T-cell repertoire and T-cell density could predict clinical outcome in patients with Merkel cell carcinoma.

Preparation of the library involved the immunoSEQ multiplex PCR assay. What TCRdb holds here is the immuneACCESS table cut down to in-frame rearrangements. Part of the clones is not present; checked against another copy, under half of the missing clones reflect an unresolved V gene, and the others are unexplained. Counted in this sample were around 15,000 clones; roughly 79% of them appeared once. The top ten hold 7% to 9% of the sample. Study-level results and caveats: T-cell repertoire features combined with T-cell density were reported to predict clinical outcomes in Merkel cell carcinoma patients.

The samples were taken from patients with Merkel cell carcinoma. The receptor comes from a human donor with Merkel cell carcinoma. The sample consisted of tumor tissue from Merkel cell carcinoma. The chain couples TRBV27 to TRBJ2-1, with TRBD2 identical over 13 junction bases. The DNA sequence is given as TGTGCCAGCAGTTTTACTAGCGGGAGGGCCTCTAGGGAGCAGTTCTTC. Translated, this gives CASSFTSGRASREQFF.